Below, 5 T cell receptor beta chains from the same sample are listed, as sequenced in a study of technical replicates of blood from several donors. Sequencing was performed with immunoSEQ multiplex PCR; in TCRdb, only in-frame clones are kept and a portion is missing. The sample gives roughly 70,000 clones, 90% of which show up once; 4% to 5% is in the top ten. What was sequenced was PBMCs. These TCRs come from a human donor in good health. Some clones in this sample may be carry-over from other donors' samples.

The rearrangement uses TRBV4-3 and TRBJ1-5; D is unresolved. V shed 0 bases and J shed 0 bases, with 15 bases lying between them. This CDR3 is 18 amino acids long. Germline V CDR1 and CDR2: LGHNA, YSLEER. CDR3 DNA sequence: TGCGCCAGCAGCCAAGATATCCGGGATAATTATAGCAATCAGCCCCAGCATTTT. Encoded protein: CASSQDIRDNYSNQPQHF.

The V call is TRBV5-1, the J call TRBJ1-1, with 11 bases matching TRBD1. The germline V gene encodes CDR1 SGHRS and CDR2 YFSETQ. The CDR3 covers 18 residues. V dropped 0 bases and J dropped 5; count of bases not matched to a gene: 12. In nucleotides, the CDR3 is TGCGCCAGCAGCTTGGGGGGCGGACAGGGGGCGCCGGGTACTGAAGCTTTCTTT. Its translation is CASSLGGGQGAPGTEAFF.

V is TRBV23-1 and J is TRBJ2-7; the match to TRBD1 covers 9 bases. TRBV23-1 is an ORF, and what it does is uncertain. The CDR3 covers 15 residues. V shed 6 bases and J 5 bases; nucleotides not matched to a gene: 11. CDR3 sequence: CASSLDRGGKNEQYF. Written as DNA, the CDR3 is TGCGCCAGCAGCCTGGACAGGGGAGGTAAGAACGAGCAGTACTTC.

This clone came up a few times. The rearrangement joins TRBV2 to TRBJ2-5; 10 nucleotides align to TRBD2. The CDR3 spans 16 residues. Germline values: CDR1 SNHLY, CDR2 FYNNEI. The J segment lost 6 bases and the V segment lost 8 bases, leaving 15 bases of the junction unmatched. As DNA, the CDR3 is TGTGCCAGCCCCAAGGGGGAGCGGGAGGGCCTGAAGACCCAGTACTTC. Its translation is CASPKGEREGLKTQYF. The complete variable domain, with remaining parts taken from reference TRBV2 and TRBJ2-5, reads EPEVTQTPSHQVTQMGQEVILRCVPISNHLYFYWYRQILGQKVEFLVSFYNNEISEKSEIFDDQFSVERPDGSNFTLKIRSTKLEDSAMYFCASPKGEREGLKTQYFGPGTRLLVL.

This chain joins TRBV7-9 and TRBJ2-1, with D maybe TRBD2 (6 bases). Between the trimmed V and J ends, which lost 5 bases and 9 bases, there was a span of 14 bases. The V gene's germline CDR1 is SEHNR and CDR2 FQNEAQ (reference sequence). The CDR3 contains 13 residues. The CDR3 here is CASSPPGGFEQFF. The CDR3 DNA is TGTGCCAGCAGCCCACCCGGGGGTTTTGAGCAGTTCTTC.